The following is a T cell receptor (beta chain) sequence with its context. Its antigen remains undetermined. Base-call qualities are not available, and no considerably larger clone is one nucleotide away. The donors were healthy, HIV-negative adults who had no recently reported acute infections or vaccinations. Only Caucasian adults living in Nashville, Tennessee, USA were represented among the donors. In the unsorted samples, approximately 82 million PBMCs were counted, and genomic DNA was extracted using the QIAamp DNA Blood Mini kit. Blood was collected by leukapheresis, and PBMCs were isolated by Ficoll-Histopaque density gradient centrifugation and then cryopreserved in liquid nitrogen vapor phase. This record comes from a study of shared clonotypes between healthy human individuals (dated by TCRdb to the early 2020s). About the investigation overall: The cohort included a few men and a couple of women between 18 and 49 years of age. The study deeply sequenced blood TCR repertoires of roughly five healthy adults to estimate repertoire size and the extent of clonotype sharing between individuals. Different laboratories and diverse techniques were used to prepare libraries and sequence TCR repertoires, to increase sequencing depth and limit assay-specific biases. Leukapheresis yielded between about 0.85 and 9 billion PBMCs per donor. General findings and caveats noted by the study authors: Sampling was restricted to blood, and TCR repertoires in tissues likely differ from the TCR repertoires found in blood. Because the study included only a small number of donors, the genetic and exposure-history diversity represented was limited. Pairwise subsampling indicated that sequencing depth was expected to affect the degree of clonotype sharing among donors.

Reading the germline V gene gives CDR1 MNHNS and CDR2 SASEGT. The CDR3 covers 15 residues, taking in both the cysteine and the phenylalanine. Only CDR3 DNA remains: 45 bases, in frame from the first base. Trimming at the junction amounts to 1 base on V and 3 bases on J, and the germline ends lie 13 bases apart. Using the deep immunoSEQ assay, TCR CDR3 regions were amplified from genomic DNA by multiplex PCR. For each cell subset, the extracted genomic DNA was distributed evenly across all wells of several immunoSEQ 96-well plates, and each plate served as one replicate. For unsorted PBMC, each replicate PCR was loaded with approximately 320 ng genomic DNA, equivalent to about 30,000 T cell genomes. Genomic DNA from unsorted PBMC was sequenced over ten immunoSEQ deep assay plates. The purified libraries were quantified using a Qubit 3.0 fluorometer, sized with a Bioanalyzer 2100, and then quantified again using the KAPA Library Quantification kit. Each immunoSEQ 96-well plate was sequenced on its own single-read 150-cycle Illumina NextSeq 550 flow cell. The paper's processing steps were these. Because only junctional sequences without quality scores were contained in the immunoSEQ output, filtering matching that applied to full-length reads could not be performed. Sequences were annotated with PyIR, a Python wrapper for IgBLAST v1.9, using IMGT germline references to assign V/J genes and CDR3. Reads with weak V/J assignments (E-value above 1e-6), missing CDR3, stop codons, out-of-frame junctions, or ambiguous translated residues were removed. A V3J clonotype was defined by an identical inferred V gene, J gene, and CDR3 amino acid sequence. Percentage overlap between repertoires was computed as shared unique clonotypes divided by the size of the smaller repertoire. Three approaches were used to assess repertoire richness: RTK rarefaction, the Chao1 estimator, and Recon v2.1 estimates of unobserved clonotypes. TCRdb took this table from immuneACCESS and kept in-frame rearrangements with V and J called. Such tables lack part of the clones; where checked against another copy, unresolved V genes explain under half of the gap, and the rest is unexplained. V and J calls plus clone size are reproduced from that table; the DNA served to infer D and trimming. A total of around 450,000 clones appear in this sample, about 76% of them only once. The ten largest make up around 14% of the sample.

This receptor was taken from a woman aged 35 to 49 in good health. Some clones in this sample may be carry-over from other donors' samples. The sequenced sample consisted of PBMCs. The chain is assembled from TRBV6-1 and TRBJ2-7; a confident D gene designation cannot be given. The CDR3 corresponds to CASSEGPQVVYEQYF. The DNA sequence reads TGTGCCAGCAGTGAAGGACCCCAGGTAGTCTACGAGCAGTACTTC.